A single sample gave rise to the 22 T cell receptor beta chains below, sequenced in a study of cytomegalovirus exposure and HLA in healthy donors. TCRdb's copy holds only in-frame clones and misses some; the assay was immunoSEQ multiplex PCR. The sample holds about 130,000 clones, roughly nine tenths seen once. The material sequenced was PBMCs. Source of these receptors: a woman aged 18-29 years in good health and CMV-seropositive.

This clone appeared a single time. This chain joins TRBV6-5 and TRBJ1-4, with TRBD1 identical over 7 bases. Germline V gene data show CDR1 as MNHEY and CDR2 as SVGAGI. This CDR3 contains 16 residues. V lost 0 bases, J lost 10 bases, and 11 bases stayed unmatched. Here the CDR3 reads CASSYSTGTRKSKLFF. The CDR3 nucleotides are TGTGCCAGCAGTTACTCGACAGGGACCAGGAAATCAAAACTGTTTTTT.

The V gene is TRBV4-1, the J gene TRBJ2-7; 8 bases match TRBD1. Trimming took 0 bases from V and 6 from J; bases not matched to a gene: 7. Germline V lookup: CDR1 MGHRA, CDR2 YSYEKL. This CDR3 has 15 residues. The CDR3 spells CASSQETGAGGEQYF. DNA of the CDR3: TGCGCCAGCAGCCAAGAGACAGGGGCAGGAGGCGAGCAGTACTTC.

The chain combines TRBV14 with TRBJ2-7, with 12 bases identical to TRBD2. The CDR3 contains 16 residues. From germline, CDR1 is SGHDN and CDR2 FVKESK. The V segment lost 0 bases and the J segment 5 bases; nucleotides outside the gene matches: 5. The CDR3 sequence is CASSQEGLAGFNEQYF. The CDR3 DNA follows: TGTGCCAGCAGCCAAGAAGGACTAGCGGGGTTCAACGAGCAGTACTTC.

V gene TRBV5-6 combines with J gene TRBJ2-2; unclear D gene. Germline CDR1 reads SGHDT; CDR2 reads YYEEEE. The CDR3 is 15 amino acids. With 5 bases removed from V and 2 bases from J, the gap between germline ends came to 13 bases. This CDR3 reads CASRITTYNTGELFF. CDR3 coding DNA: TGTGCCAGCAGGATCACGACATACAACACCGGGGAGCTGTTTTTT.

This chain links TRBV4-1 with TRBJ1-5; 9 nucleotides line up with TRBD1. Per the germline V gene, CDR1 is MGHRA and CDR2 is YSYEKL. The CDR3 covers 15 residues. V shed 0 bases and J 7 bases; nucleotides not matched to a gene: 4. This chain's CDR3 is CASSQDGTGSQPQHF. CDR3 bases: TGCGCCAGCAGCCAAGATGGGACAGGGAGCCAGCCCCAGCATTTT.

The chain has TRBV5-6 and TRBJ1-4; TRBD1 matches 7 bases. Germline V lookup: CDR1 SGHDT, CDR2 YYEEEE. The V gene end was trimmed by 3 bases and the J gene end by 4 bases; junction bases not matched to a gene: 12. This CDR3 is built from 17 residues. The chain's CDR3 is CASSYSSSTGINEKLFF. The CDR3 nucleotides read TGTGCCAGCAGCTACTCCTCCTCGACAGGGATTAATGAAAAACTGTTTTTT.

The chain carries TRBV2 and TRBJ1-2; D gene unclear. Between the trimmed V and J ends, which lost 3 bases and 6 bases, there was a span of 11 bases. The CDR3 has 13 amino acids. Germline CDR1 and CDR2: SNHLY and FYNNEI. CDR3 protein: CASSDGGWNGYTF. The CDR3 nucleotides are TGTGCCAGCAGTGATGGAGGATGGAATGGCTACACCTTC.

The CDR3 bases are TGCGCCAGCAGCTTGGCAAATTTCAGGGTTTTATCGAACACTGAAGCTTTCTTT. Protein sequence: CASSLANFRVLSNTEAFF. J is TRBJ1-1 and V is TRBV5-1; D may be TRBD1 (5 bases). Germline V gene lookup returns CDR1 SGHRS and CDR2 YFSETQ. CDR3 length equals 18 residues. Between the trimmed V and J ends, which lost 0 bases and 1 base, there was a span of 19 bases.

The sample holds one count of this clone. The chain joins TRBV7-2 to TRBJ2-2; 9 bases are shared with TRBD1. There are 15 residues in the CDR3. CDR1 is SGHTA, CDR2 FQGNSA, per germline. V gave up 4 bases and J gave up 7 bases; unmatched junction bases: 7. The CDR3 DNA is TGTGCCAGCAGCTCCGGGACAGGGAAGAGCGGGGAGCTGTTTTTT. Amino acids: CASSSGTGKSGELFF.

The chain couples TRBV19 to TRBJ1-5; no firm D call. The CDR3 is made up of 13 amino acids. The V gene's germline CDR1 is LNHDA and CDR2 SQIVND (reference sequence). V was pared by 4 bases and J by 1 base, with 5 bases between. The DNA of the CDR3 is TGTGCCAGTAGTAGAGGCAGCAATCAGCCCCAGCATTTT. Translation: CASSRGSNQPQHF.

J is TRBJ2-6 and V is TRBV6-5; no definite D call. Germline lookup yields CDR1 MNHEY and CDR2 SVGAGI. This CDR3 has 15 amino acids. Deletions cut 6 bases from V and 4 bases from J, with 13 bases between. The CDR3 sequence is CASSPSPVGANVLTF. CDR3 nucleotide sequence: TGTGCCAGCAGCCCCTCCCCAGTCGGGGCCAACGTCCTGACTTTC.

This chain uses TRBV19 with TRBJ2-1; 7 positions agree with TRBD1. Germline assignment: CDR1 LNHDA and CDR2 SQIVND (reference sequence). V was pared by 3 bases and J by 2 bases, with 4 bases of the junction left unmatched. The CDR3 spans 15 residues. The DNA for the CDR3 is TGTGCCAGTAGTATCCCGACAGGGACCTACAATGAGCAGTTCTTC. Translated, it gives CASSIPTGTYNEQFF.

CDR3 in amino acids: CASSVSGLGSYEQYF. CDR3 bases: TGTGCCAGCAGTGTTTCGGGACTCGGCTCCTACGAGCAGTACTTC. The chain couples TRBV28 to TRBJ2-7, with a possible D match to TRBD2 (6 bases). Per the germline V gene, CDR1 is MDHEN and CDR2 is SYDVKM. There are 15 residues in the CDR3. The V and J ends lost 5 bases and 0 bases respectively, with 14 bases between them.

DNA of the CDR3: TGTGCCAGTATGGGACAGGGATTTCAGCCCCAGCATTTT. This sequence encodes CASMGQGFQPQHF. V gene TRBV19 combines with J gene TRBJ1-5, with 9 bases matching TRBD1. The V gene end was trimmed by 7 bases and the J gene end by 6 bases; junction bases not matched to a gene: 4. This CDR3 has 13 residues. The germline gives CDR1 LNHDA, CDR2 SQIVND (reference sequence).

The gene calls are TRBV27 and TRBJ2-5; 11 positions match TRBD1. The CDR3 is 17 amino acids. The germline CDR1 and CDR2 sequences are MNHEY and SMNVEV (reference sequence). Trimming cost V 5 bases and J 2 bases; bases outside gene matches: 10. The CDR3: CASSRIGTGGPQETQYF. For the CDR3, the DNA is TGTGCCAGCAGTCGAATCGGGACAGGGGGACCACAAGAGACCCAGTACTTC.

The chain uses TRBV30 and TRBJ2-1, with 7 bases identical to TRBD2. The length of the CDR3 is 16 residues. CDR1 is GTSNPN, CDR2 SVGIG, per germline (reference sequence). V lost 2 bases and J lost 2; bases outside the gene matches: 9. CDR3 sequence: CAWSIRLASTYNEQFF. In nucleotides, the CDR3 is TGTGCCTGGAGTATCCGACTAGCCTCGACCTACAATGAGCAGTTCTTC.

The chain uses TRBV11-3 and TRBJ1-1, with TRBD1 matching 10 bases. Germline lookup yields CDR1 SGHNT and CDR2 YENEEA. The ends lost 2 bases at V and 4 bases at J; junction bases unmatched: 16. CDR3 size: 19 residues. The chain's CDR3 is CASSLQRPGQGLVGTEAFF. The DNA for the CDR3 is TGTGCCAGCAGCTTACAGCGGCCGGGACAGGGGTTAGTTGGCACTGAAGCTTTCTTT.

V gene TRBV7-8 combines with J gene TRBJ2-7; tentatively, D is TRBD2 (7 bases). Between the trimmed V and J ends, which lost 2 bases and 3 bases, there was a span of 14 bases. CDR3 length equals 15 residues. Germline CDR1 reads SGHVS; CDR2 reads FQNEAQ. The CDR3: CASSLPAGQIYEQYF. Here the CDR3 DNA reads TGTGCCAGCAGCTTACCAGCGGGACAAATCTACGAGCAGTACTTC. The full variable domain, rest sourced from reference TRBV7-8 and TRBJ2-7, is GAGVSQSPRYKVAKRGQDVALRCDPISGHVSLFWYQQALGQGPEFLTYFQNEAQLDKSGLPSDRFFAERPEGSVSTLKIQRTQQEDSAVYLCASSLPAGQIYEQYFGPGTRLTVT.

The chain uses TRBV5-1 and TRBJ1-1; D gene unclear. Trimming took 6 bases from V and 3 from J, leaving 18 bases between them. Germline CDR1 and CDR2: SGHRS and YFSETQ. The CDR3 covers 15 residues. The chain's CDR3 is CASKFPGSSYTEAFF. The DNA of the CDR3 is TGCGCCAGCAAGTTCCCAGGCTCCTCCTACACTGAAGCTTTCTTT.

The V gene is TRBV6-1, the J gene TRBJ1-2; D might be TRBD1 (5 bases). The length of the CDR3 is 17 residues. The germline gives CDR1 MNHNS, CDR2 SASEGT. V gave up 2 bases and J gave up 4 bases, with 20 bases separating them. CDR3 region: CASSESPDSSILYGYTF. In DNA, the CDR3 is TGTGCCAGCAGTGAAAGCCCTGACAGCTCAATCCTCTATGGCTACACCTTC.

The J gene is TRBJ2-6, the V gene TRBV11-2, with 8 bases identical to TRBD1. Looked up from germline, CDR1 is SGHAT and CDR2 is FQNNGV. Germline trimming cut 6 bases from V and 2 bases from J; bases unmatched to any gene: 3. The CDR3 is 15 residues long. The CDR3 sequence is CASSQTGAGANVLTF. In DNA, the CDR3 is TGTGCCAGCAGTCAGACAGGGGCTGGGGCCAACGTCCTGACTTTC.

The V and J genes are TRBV2 and TRBJ2-1; 13 bases map to TRBD2. This CDR3 has 19 residues. The germline V gene has CDR1 SNHLY and CDR2 FYNNEI. The V and J ends lost 4 bases and 3 bases, in that order; junction bases with no gene match: 12. The CDR3 spells CASSAETSGGPLDYNEQFF. CDR3 nucleotides: TGTGCCAGCAGTGCGGAGACTAGCGGGGGGCCCCTAGACTACAATGAGCAGTTCTTC.